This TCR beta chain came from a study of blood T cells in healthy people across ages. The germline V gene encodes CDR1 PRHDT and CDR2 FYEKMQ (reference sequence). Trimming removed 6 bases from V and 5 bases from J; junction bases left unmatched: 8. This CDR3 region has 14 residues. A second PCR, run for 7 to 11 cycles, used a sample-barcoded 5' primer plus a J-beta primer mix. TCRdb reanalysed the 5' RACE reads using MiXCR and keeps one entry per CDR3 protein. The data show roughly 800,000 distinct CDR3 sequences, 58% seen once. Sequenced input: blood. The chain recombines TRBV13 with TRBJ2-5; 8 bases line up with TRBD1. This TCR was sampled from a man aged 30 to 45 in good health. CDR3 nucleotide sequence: TGTGCCAGCAGTTCCAGGGGGCGGCACGAGACCCAGTACTTC. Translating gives CASSSRGRHETQYF.